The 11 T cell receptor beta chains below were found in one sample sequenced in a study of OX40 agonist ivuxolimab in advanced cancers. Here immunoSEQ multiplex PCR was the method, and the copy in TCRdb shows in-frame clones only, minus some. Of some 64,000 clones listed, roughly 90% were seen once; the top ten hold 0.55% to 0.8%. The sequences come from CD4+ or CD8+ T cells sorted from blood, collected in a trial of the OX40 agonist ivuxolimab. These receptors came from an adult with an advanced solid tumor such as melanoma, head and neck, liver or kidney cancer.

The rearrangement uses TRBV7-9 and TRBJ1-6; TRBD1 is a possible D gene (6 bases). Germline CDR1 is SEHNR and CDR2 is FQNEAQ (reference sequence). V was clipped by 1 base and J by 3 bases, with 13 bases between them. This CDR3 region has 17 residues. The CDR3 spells CASSLVGGRDYNSPLHF. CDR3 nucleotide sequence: TGTGCCAGCAGCTTAGTGGGGGGCCGGGACTATAATTCACCCCTCCACTTT.

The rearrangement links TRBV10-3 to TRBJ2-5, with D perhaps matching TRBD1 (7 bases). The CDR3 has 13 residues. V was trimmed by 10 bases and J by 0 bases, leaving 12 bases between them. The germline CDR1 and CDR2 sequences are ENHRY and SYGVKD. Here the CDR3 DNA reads TGTGCCAGCGCGGGACAGTACCAAGAGACCCAGTACTTC. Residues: CASAGQYQETQYF.

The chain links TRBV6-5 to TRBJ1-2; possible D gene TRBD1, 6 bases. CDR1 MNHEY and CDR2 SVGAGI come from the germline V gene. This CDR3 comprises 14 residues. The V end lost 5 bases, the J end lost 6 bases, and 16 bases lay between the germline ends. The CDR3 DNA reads TGTGCCAGCAGTATAACTTACAGGGACGATGGCTACACCTTC. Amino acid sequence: CASSITYRDDGYTF.

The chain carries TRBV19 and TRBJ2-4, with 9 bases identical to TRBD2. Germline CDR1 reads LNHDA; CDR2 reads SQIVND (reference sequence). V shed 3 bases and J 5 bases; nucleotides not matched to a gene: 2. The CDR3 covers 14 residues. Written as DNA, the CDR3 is TGTGCCAGTAGTATCCGACTAGCGGAAAACATTCAGTACTTC. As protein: CASSIRLAENIQYF.

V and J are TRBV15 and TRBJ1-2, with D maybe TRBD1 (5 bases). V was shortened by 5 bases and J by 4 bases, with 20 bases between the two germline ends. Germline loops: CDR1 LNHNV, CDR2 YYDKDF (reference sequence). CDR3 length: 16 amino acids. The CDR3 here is CATSPRFISGRYGYTF. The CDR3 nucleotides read TGTGCCACCAGCCCTCGCTTTATATCGGGACGCTATGGCTACACCTTC.

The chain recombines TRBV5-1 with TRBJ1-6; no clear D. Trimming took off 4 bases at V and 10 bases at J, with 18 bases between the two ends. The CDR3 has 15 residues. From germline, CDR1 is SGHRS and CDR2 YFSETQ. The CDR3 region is CASSPDTALRSPLHF. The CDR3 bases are TGCGCCAGCAGCCCCGACACGGCCCTTCGGTCACCCCTCCACTTT. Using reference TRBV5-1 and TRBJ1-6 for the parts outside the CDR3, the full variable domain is KAGVTQTPRYLIKTRGQQVTLSCSPISGHRSVSWYQQTPGQGLQFLFEYFSETQRNKGNFPGRFSGRQFSNSRSEMNVSTLELGDSALYLCASSPDTALRSPLHFGNGTRLTVT.

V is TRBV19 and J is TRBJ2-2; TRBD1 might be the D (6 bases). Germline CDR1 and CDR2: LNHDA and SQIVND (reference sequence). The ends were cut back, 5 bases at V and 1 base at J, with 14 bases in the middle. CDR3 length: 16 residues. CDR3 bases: TGTGCCAGTAGTCCCGGGACACCTTGGAACACCGGGGAGCTGTTTTTT. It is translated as CASSPGTPWNTGELFF.

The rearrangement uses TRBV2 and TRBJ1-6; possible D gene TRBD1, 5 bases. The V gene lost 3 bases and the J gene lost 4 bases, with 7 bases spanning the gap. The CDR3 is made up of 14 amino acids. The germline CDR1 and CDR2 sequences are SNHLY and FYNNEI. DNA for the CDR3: TGTGCCAGCAGTGATCAGGGTTATAATTCACCCCTCCACTTT. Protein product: CASSDQGYNSPLHF.

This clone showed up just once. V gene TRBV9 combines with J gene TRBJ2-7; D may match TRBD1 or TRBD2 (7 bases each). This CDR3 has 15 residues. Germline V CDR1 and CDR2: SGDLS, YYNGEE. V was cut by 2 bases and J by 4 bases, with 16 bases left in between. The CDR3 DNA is TGTGCCAGCAGCGTGAGTCAGGGGGGGCCTTACGAGCAGTACTTC. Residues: CASSVSQGGPYEQYF.

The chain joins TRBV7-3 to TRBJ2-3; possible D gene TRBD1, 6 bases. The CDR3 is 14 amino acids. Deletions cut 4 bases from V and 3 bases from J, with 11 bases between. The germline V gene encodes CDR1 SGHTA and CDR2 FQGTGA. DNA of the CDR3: TGTGCCAGCAGCTCGTCGACAGGAACAGATACGCAGTATTTT. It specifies CASSSSTGTDTQYF.

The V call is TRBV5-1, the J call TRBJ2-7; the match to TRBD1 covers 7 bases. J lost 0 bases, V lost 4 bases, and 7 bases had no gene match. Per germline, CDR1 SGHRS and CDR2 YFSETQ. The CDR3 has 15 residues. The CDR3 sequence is CASSTLTGSSYEQYF. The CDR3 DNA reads TGCGCCAGCAGCACATTGACAGGGAGCTCCTACGAGCAGTACTTC.